These 22 T cell receptor beta chains were sequenced from one sample in a study of identical twins. TCRdb redid the calling of the 5' RACE reads with MiXCR, one entry per CDR3 protein. The repertoire holds hundreds of thousands of distinct CDR3 sequences, with 15% to 20% as singletons. These data were also reused for a study on T cells expressing NK-cell markers.

The sample consisted of PBMCs. All receptors derive from a woman between 18 and 30 years old in good health.

This clonotype was counted between two and nine times. The J gene is TRBJ2-6, the V gene TRBV20-1, with a weak D call TRBD2 (5 bases). There are 14 residues in the CDR3. With 5 bases removed from V and 8 bases from J, the gap between germline ends came to 16 bases. Germline CDR1 is DFQATT and CDR2 is SNEGSKA (reference sequence). The CDR3 nucleotides read TGCAGTGCTCGGCTTCCCTTCGGGACCAACGTCCTGACTTTC. Protein product: CSARLPFGTNVLTF.

The chain uses TRBV10-3 and TRBJ2-7, with 13 positions matching TRBD2. From germline, CDR1 is ENHRY and CDR2 SYGVKD. V shed 4 bases, J shed 0 bases, and the junction held 12 bases outside the gene matches. The CDR3 consists of 19 residues. CDR3: CAISGAGTSGALSSYEQYF. The CDR3 DNA sequence: TGTGCCATCAGTGGGGCCGGGACTAGCGGGGCCTTGAGCTCCTACGAGCAGTACTTC.

The chain couples TRBV18 to TRBJ2-1; 9 bases fit TRBD1. This CDR3 region has 15 residues. The V gene end was trimmed by 7 bases and the J gene end by 8 bases; junction bases not matched to a gene: 12. Germline CDR1 reads KGHSH; CDR2 reads LQKENI. The DNA of the CDR3 is TGTGCCAGCTTTCGGGGACAGGGTGCCTTCCATGAGCAGTTCTTC. It translates to CASFRGQGAFHEQFF.

The chain uses TRBV18 and TRBJ2-1; TRBD2 aligns across 16 bases. The germline V gene encodes CDR1 KGHSH and CDR2 LQKENI. The trim removed 5 bases at V and 1 base at J, leaving 5 bases unmatched. This CDR3 has 18 amino acids. The CDR3 loop is CASSSVGLAGGSYNEQFF. The CDR3 coding sequence is TGTGCCAGCTCATCAGTGGGACTAGCGGGAGGGTCCTACAATGAGCAGTTCTTC.

The chain combines TRBV7-7 with TRBJ2-5, with D perhaps matching TRBD2 (5 bases). Trimming cost V 7 bases and J 5 bases, with 20 bases left between them. Per the germline V gene, CDR1 is SSHAT and CDR2 is FNYEAQ (reference sequence). The CDR3 covers 15 residues. CDR3 sequence reads: CASTPLPSLPETQYF. The CDR3 DNA is TGTGCCAGCACCCCTCTCCCTAGCCTTCCCGAGACCCAGTACTTC. The variable domain in full, completed from reference TRBV7-7 and TRBJ2-5, reads GAGVSQSPRYKVTKRGQDVTLRCDPISSHATLYWYQQALGQGPEFLTYFNYEAQPDKSGLPSDRFSAERPEGSISTLTIQRTEQRDSAMYRCASTPLPSLPETQYFGPGTRLLVL.

The V and J genes are TRBV4-2 and TRBJ2-1; no clear D gene. CDR3 length: 13 amino acids. The germline CDR1 and CDR2 sequences are LGHNA and YNFKEQ. Between the trimmed V and J ends, which lost 2 bases and 7 bases, there was a span of 9 bases. The CDR3 protein is CASSQWLGNEQFF. CDR3 nucleotides: TGTGCCAGCAGCCAATGGTTGGGGAATGAGCAGTTCTTC.

The chain joins TRBV5-1 to TRBJ2-3; 7 nucleotides line up with TRBD2. This CDR3 spans 14 amino acids. V lost 2 bases, J lost 2 bases, and 2 bases stayed unmatched. Looked up from germline, CDR1 is SGHRS and CDR2 is YFSETQ. CDR3 in amino acids: CASSFGTTTDTQYF. The CDR3, as DNA: TGCGCCAGCAGCTTCGGGACTACCACAGATACGCAGTATTTT.

This clonotype was counted a few times. The chain recombines TRBV6-5 with TRBJ2-7; tentative D call: TRBD2 (5 bases). The CDR3 contains 15 residues. With 4 bases removed from V and 4 bases from J, the gap between germline ends came to 17 bases. The V gene's germline CDR1 is MNHEY and CDR2 SVGAGI. The CDR3 DNA follows: TGTGCCAGCAGTTCCCCCCCGGGGTTGACTTACGAGCAGTACTTC. This sequence encodes CASSSPPGLTYEQYF.

This chain connects TRBV12-5 to TRBJ1-6; 9 nucleotides line up with TRBD1. Germline V CDR1 and CDR2: LGHNT, FRNRAP. The CDR3 length is 19 residues. Unmatched junction bases numbered 21, after V lost 1 base and J lost 14 bases. CDR3 DNA sequence: TGTGCTAGTGGTTTGGAGATACAGGGGGCGCGGAGTAGAAGGTCCTCCCTCCACTTT. This translates into CASGLEIQGARSRRSSLHF.

Only a few counts were recorded for this clonotype. The chain uses TRBV6-1 and TRBJ2-1; 7 bases align to TRBD2. From germline, CDR1 is MNHNS and CDR2 SASEGT. The V gene end was trimmed by 8 bases and the J gene end by 6 bases; junction bases not matched to a gene: 7. This CDR3 contains 13 residues. CDR3 region: CASWTGGGNEQFF. The DNA of the CDR3 is TGTGCCAGCTGGACGGGAGGAGGCAATGAGCAGTTCTTC.

The rearrangement uses TRBV5-1 and TRBJ2-1; the D gene is possibly TRBD2 (7 bases). This CDR3 comprises 15 residues. In germline, CDR1 is SGHRS, CDR2 YFSETQ. Trimming took 4 bases from V and 6 from J, leaving 17 bases between them. CDR3 in DNA: TGCGCCAGCAGCGGCGTACAGGGAGGGGTCAATGAGCAGTTCTTC. Translation: CASSGVQGGVNEQFF.

This clonotype was detected a few times. Germline and junction disagree at one end, which may indicate a read error. The chain links TRBV7-9 to TRBJ2-5; tentative D call: TRBD2 (5 bases). Germline values: CDR1 SEHNR, CDR2 FQNEAQ (reference sequence). This CDR3 region has 13 residues. CDR3 sequence reads: CASRYSVQDTQYF. DNA for the CDR3: TGTGCCAGCCGGTATAGCGTCCAAGACACCCAGTACTTC.

The CDR3 DNA sequence: TGTGCCAGCAACGAGGGAGGGCTCAATGAGCAGTTCTTC. Translating it yields CASNEGGLNEQFF. V gene TRBV9 combines with J gene TRBJ2-1; TRBD2 matches 7 bases. Germline-derived CDR1 and CDR2 are SGDLS and YYNGEE. Losses at the gene ends were 6 bases for V and 6 bases for J; bases not matched to a gene: 6. CDR3 length equals 13 residues.

This clonotype was recorded a few times. This rearrangement joins TRBV12-3 or TRBV12-4 to TRBJ2-7; TRBD2 aligns across 14 bases. With V trimmed by 8 bases and J by 2 bases, 14 bases remained unmatched. The CDR3 runs 18 residues. CDR3 region: CASPPGLAGVWAPYEQYF. The CDR3 region has the DNA TGTGCCAGCCCGCCGGGACTAGCGGGAGTCTGGGCCCCCTACGAGCAGTACTTC.

The chain has TRBV10-2 and TRBJ2-3; 13 nucleotides agree with TRBD2. In germline, CDR1 is WSHSY, CDR2 SAAADI. Trimming at V came to 6 bases and at J to 1 base, leaving 10 bases not matched to a gene. CDR3 length equals 18 residues. CDR3 DNA sequence: TGCGCCAGCAGGGTACTAGCGGGGGGGCAATGGGGCACAGATACGCAGTATTTT. Protein sequence: CASRVLAGGQWGTDTQYF.

This clonotype has just a few counts. CDR3 DNA: TGTGCCAGCAGCCGGGACGGACTTAGCAATCAGCCCCAGCATTTT. This codes for CASSRDGLSNQPQHF. This chain connects TRBV2 to TRBJ1-5; D might be TRBD1 (5 bases). CDR1 and CDR2 from the germline V gene are SNHLY and FYNNEI. CDR3 length equals 15 residues. V dropped 6 bases and J dropped 0 bases, with 12 bases sitting between them.

This clonotype was counted only a few times. The V call is TRBV5-6, the J call TRBJ2-2; the D gene is possibly TRBD2 (5 bases). This CDR3 contains 15 residues. Germline V CDR1 and CDR2: SGHDT, YYEEEE. Trimming pared 4 bases from V and 6 bases from J, leaving 16 bases between. CDR3 bases: TGTGCCAGCAGCCCGGTCGGGGTCTTGGCCGGGGAGCTGTTTTTT. Translated, it gives CASSPVGVLAGELFF.

This clonotype was observed a few times. The chain recombines TRBV5-6 with TRBJ2-4; D remains unclear. CDR1 and CDR2 (germline): SGHDT, YYEEEE. V shed 4 bases and J shed 0 bases, with 11 bases lying between them. This CDR3 has 15 amino acids. DNA of the CDR3: TGTGCCAGCAGCGAAGGTCGGGTAGCCAAAAACATTCAGTACTTC. Translation: CASSEGRVAKNIQYF.

V and J are TRBV5-1 and TRBJ2-7, with D possibly TRBD2 on 5 matching bases. Germline V gene lookup returns CDR1 SGHRS and CDR2 YFSETQ. The CDR3 runs 14 residues. Trimming took off 2 bases at V and 2 bases at J, with 11 bases between the two ends. The DNA of the CDR3 is TGCGCCAGCAGCTTCGTACTAGATACCTACGAGCAGTACTTC. This translates into CASSFVLDTYEQYF. The full variable domain, with the rest looked up from reference TRBV5-1 and TRBJ2-7, is KAGVTQTPRYLIKTRGQQVTLSCSPISGHRSVSWYQQTPGQGLQFLFEYFSETQRNKGNFPGRFSGRQFSNSRSEMNVSTLELGDSALYLCASSFVLDTYEQYFGPGTRLTVT.

This clonotype was counted only a few times. This chain uses TRBV12-3 or TRBV12-4 with TRBJ2-1, with unresolved D. CDR3 length: 12 residues. Trimming pared 6 bases from V and 6 bases from J, leaving 9 bases between. The CDR3 nucleotides are TGTGCCAGCAGGGTTTATTCCAATGAGCAGTTCTTC. This translates into CASRVYSNEQFF.

The chain combines TRBV5-6 with TRBJ1-1, with TRBD1 as a possible D gene (5 bases). CDR1 and CDR2 (germline): SGHDT, YYEEEE. The V gene lost 5 bases and the J gene lost 10 bases, with 15 bases spanning the gap. CDR3 length: 12 amino acids. In DNA, the CDR3 is TGTGCCAGCAGGGGGACGTCCTCGCCAGCTTTCTTT. It specifies CASRGTSSPAFF.

The V gene is TRBV7-9, the J gene TRBJ2-7, with D unresolved. Germline V gene lookup returns CDR1 SEHNR and CDR2 FQNEAQ (reference sequence). Trimming left V 3 bases short and J 6 bases short, with 15 bases between. The CDR3 is 14 amino acids. The CDR3 reads CASSFEGLTSEQYF. The CDR3 nucleotides read TGTGCCAGCAGCTTTGAAGGGTTGACGTCCGAGCAGTACTTC.